This TCR beta chain appears in the sequencing data of a study of PD-1 blockade in mismatch repair-deficient tumors. Whole-study results and caveats: Tumor-resident clones, often absent from pretreatment blood, expanded after pembrolizumab and then contracted.

This clone has just one count. The antigen is undetermined. The CDR3 loop spans 15 amino acids. Germline V gives CDR1 MNHEY, CDR2 SMNVEV (reference sequence). Trimming at V came to 5 bases and at J to 0 bases, leaving 6 bases not matched to a gene. The method was immunoSEQ multiplex PCR; TCRdb's version includes in-frame clones alone and lacks a portion of them. The profile shows 65,000 to 80,000 clones, approximately 82% of them singletons. The sample was peripheral blood, taken 2 weeks after starting pembrolizumab. This receptor was identified in an adult with mismatch repair-deficient cancer. The chain carries TRBV27 and TRBJ1-2; 7 bases map to TRBD1. As DNA, the CDR3 is TGTGCCAGCAGTCAACAGGGGCTTTCTAACTATGGCTACACCTTC. The encoded protein is CASSQQGLSNYGYTF.